Listed here are 8 T cell receptor beta chains from one sample, sequenced in a study of T cell changes during pregnancy in multiple sclerosis. Assay used: immunoSEQ multiplex PCR; TCRdb lists only in-frame clones, some missing. The sample includes some 29,000 clones, approximately 90% of them seen just once. Here the sequenced sample was CD8+ T cells from peripheral blood mononuclear cells, taken before pregnancy. Every receptor here comes from a female donor with multiple sclerosis, enrolled in a pregnancy study.

V and J are TRBV6-5 and TRBJ1-2; 7 nucleotides match TRBD1. With V trimmed by 0 bases and J by 6 bases, 1 base remained unmatched. The CDR3 has 13 amino acids. Germline CDR1 reads MNHEY; CDR2 reads SVGAGI. The CDR3 sequence is CASSYSQGDGYTF. DNA for the CDR3: TGTGCCAGCAGTTACTCTCAGGGGGATGGCTACACCTTC.

The J gene is TRBJ2-3, the V gene TRBV27; 9 nucleotides line up with TRBD1. CDR1 and CDR2 from the germline V gene are MNHEY and SMNVEV (reference sequence). The V gene end was trimmed by 0 bases and the J gene end by 3 bases; junction bases not matched to a gene: 4. This CDR3 comprises 16 residues. CDR3 DNA sequence: TGTGCCAGCAGTTTATCACAGGGGGCGGTGACAGATACGCAGTATTTT. Translation gives CASSLSQGAVTDTQYF.

The table lists this clone with a few counts. This chain joins TRBV27 and TRBJ1-1; D is possibly TRBD1 (6 bases). The CDR3 loop spans 13 amino acids. V was clipped by 6 bases and J by 6 bases, with 14 bases between them. Germline V CDR1 and CDR2: MNHEY, SMNVEV (reference sequence). CDR3 region: CASSTMWTAEAFF. The DNA for the CDR3 is TGTGCCAGCAGCACGATGTGGACAGCTGAAGCTTTCTTT.

The chain employs TRBV11-2 and TRBJ2-3; 8 nucleotides align to TRBD2. The germline gives CDR1 SGHAT, CDR2 FQNNGV. This CDR3 is built from 17 residues. V shed 0 bases and J 4 bases; nucleotides not matched to a gene: 9. The chain's CDR3 is CASSLDSSGGNADTQYF. The CDR3 DNA reads TGTGCCAGCAGCTTAGATTCCAGCGGGGGCAATGCAGATACGCAGTATTTT.

V and J are TRBV19 and TRBJ2-2; TRBD2 is a possible D gene (6 bases). The CDR3 is made up of 16 amino acids. The V end was cut by 7 bases, the J end by 3 bases, with 18 bases between. Germline V gene data show CDR1 as LNHDA and CDR2 as SQIVND (reference sequence). CDR3 protein: CASTDYFGGHTGELFF. The CDR3 bases are TGTGCCAGTACCGACTATTTCGGGGGACACACCGGGGAGCTGTTTTTT.

The sample holds a few counts of this clone. V usage is TRBV6-4 and J usage is TRBJ1-2, with TRBD1 matching 12 bases. The CDR3 has 16 residues. Germline loops: CDR1 MRHNA, CDR2 SNTAGT. The ends lost 2 bases at V and 8 bases at J; junction bases unmatched: 9. CDR3 sequence reads: CASSDAPGQGAQGYTF. In DNA, the CDR3 is TGTGCCAGCAGTGACGCCCCGGGACAGGGGGCGCAAGGCTACACCTTC.

The chain joins TRBV15 to TRBJ1-2; 8 bases align to TRBD1. CDR1 is LNHNV, CDR2 YYDKDF, per germline (reference sequence). The length of the CDR3 is 14 residues. Unmatched junction bases numbered 4, after V lost 3 bases and J lost 4 bases. CDR3 amino acids: CATSRRTGSYGYTF. The CDR3 DNA sequence: TGTGCCACCAGCAGGAGGACAGGGAGCTATGGCTACACCTTC.

CDR3 bases: TGTGCCAGCAGGACAGGGGGACATTCACCCCTCCACTTT. This encodes CASRTGGHSPLHF. The chain uses TRBV25-1 and TRBJ1-6; 9 bases match TRBD1. The V and J ends lost 6 bases and 8 bases, in that order; junction bases with no gene match: 2. CDR1 is MGHDK and CDR2 is SYGVNS in the germline V gene. There are 13 residues in the CDR3.